One sample yielded the 20 T cell receptor beta chains listed below, sequenced in a study of vaccination and CD4 T cells after COVID-19. These receptors have no known antigen. Described treatment: approximately nine-day PBMC culture with coronavirus spike peptide pools or control peptides (ViraFEST assay). Oncomine TCR Beta short-read sequencing was applied to DNA from cultured CD4+ T cells. In TCRdb, the PCR reads were re-called with MiXCR into one record per CDR3 protein. This table holds over 15,000 distinct CDR3 sequences, around 66% found once. The material sequenced was CD4+ T cells from blood, cultured in vitro. The receptors originated from a human donor who had recovered from COVID-19.

The chain combines TRBV6-5 with TRBJ1-2; TRBD1 agrees at 7 bases. Germline-derived CDR1 and CDR2 are MNHEY and SVGAGI. With V trimmed by 4 bases and J by 5 bases, 10 bases remained unmatched. CDR3 length: 15 residues. The CDR3 sequence is CASSSSRSTGYGYTF. The DNA of the CDR3 is TGTGCCAGCAGTTCCTCTAGGTCGACAGGGTATGGCTACACCTTC.

The chain employs TRBV7-2 and TRBJ2-3; the D is unclear. Germline values: CDR1 SGHTA, CDR2 FQGNSA. The CDR3 length is 14 residues. V was shortened by 5 bases and J by 2 bases, with 11 bases between the two germline ends. In DNA form, the CDR3 reads TGTGCCAGCAGCCCCCCCCCCCTCACAGATACGCAGTATTTT. It translates to CASSPPPLTDTQYF.

Only one count was recorded for this clonotype. CDR3 sequence: CASSIEGTGKYEQYF. The CDR3 nucleotides are TGTGCCAGTAGTATAGAGGGTACGGGAAAATACGAGCAGTACTTC. J is TRBJ2-7 and V is TRBV19; TRBD2 is a possible D gene (5 bases). Germline CDR1 LNHDA, CDR2 SQIVND (reference sequence). Trimming removed 0 bases at V and 4 bases at J, with 13 bases between. The CDR3 has 15 amino acids.

This clonotype came up a few times. V usage is TRBV15 and J usage is TRBJ2-1; TRBD2 matches 10 bases. V lost 3 bases and J lost 6; bases outside the gene matches: 5. Germline loops: CDR1 LNHNV, CDR2 YYDKDF (reference sequence). There are 15 residues in the CDR3. Here the CDR3 reads CATSSLAGARNEQFF. Written as DNA, the CDR3 is TGTGCCACCAGCAGCCTAGCGGGAGCGCGCAATGAGCAGTTCTTC.

J is TRBJ1-6 and V is TRBV5-1; tentative D call: TRBD1 (6 bases). V dropped 0 bases and J dropped 9 bases, with 16 bases sitting between them. CDR1 and CDR2 (germline): SGHRS, YFSETQ. The CDR3 is 16 amino acids. This CDR3 reads CASSLVAGDTFSPLHF. CDR3 nucleotides: TGCGCCAGCAGCTTGGTTGCCGGGGACACCTTTTCACCCCTCCACTTT.

This chain links TRBV6-1 with TRBJ2-1; TRBD2 matches at 7 bases. V lost 6 bases and J lost 3; bases outside the gene matches: 8. CDR1 and CDR2 (germline): MNHNS, SASEGT. This CDR3 region has 15 residues. CDR3 sequence (DNA): TGTGCCAGCAGCTGGGAGGGGAACAACTACAATGAGCAGTTCTTC. As protein: CASSWEGNNYNEQFF.

V usage is TRBV29-1 and J usage is TRBJ1-4; the D is unclear. There are 13 residues in the CDR3. V dropped 4 bases and J dropped 3 bases, with 9 bases sitting between them. CDR1 is SQVTM and CDR2 is ANQGSEA in the germline V gene. The CDR3 DNA reads TGCAGCGTTGCACAGATGGCTAATGAAAAACTGTTTTTT. Residues: CSVAQMANEKLFF.

The CDR3 sequence: CASSRPTNTEAFF. Written as DNA, the CDR3 is TGTGCCAGCAGCCGACCGACGAACACTGAAGCTTTCTTT. This chain joins TRBV7-9 and TRBJ1-1; the D is unclear. V lost 5 bases and J lost 1, with 8 bases in between. The germline CDR1 and CDR2 sequences are SEHNR and FQNEAQ (reference sequence). The CDR3 consists of 13 residues.

V usage is TRBV6-1 and J usage is TRBJ2-4, with 7 bases identical to TRBD1. This CDR3 is built from 15 residues. Per the germline V gene, CDR1 is MNHNS and CDR2 is SASEGT. Trimming removed 6 bases from V and 5 bases from J; junction bases left unmatched: 10. The CDR3 DNA is TGTGCCAGCAGACGAACGACCGGGACAGAAAACATTCAGTACTTC. Its translation: CASRRTTGTENIQYF.

The chain employs TRBV6-5 and TRBJ1-2, with 10 bases that match TRBD1. This CDR3 is built from 16 residues. Unmatched junction bases numbered 7, after V lost 0 bases and J lost 6 bases. The V gene's germline CDR1 is MNHEY and CDR2 SVGAGI. The CDR3, as DNA: TGTGCCAGCAGTTACTCGCCGTTGGGGACAGGGGATGGCTACACCTTC. Protein sequence: CASSYSPLGTGDGYTF.

The V and J genes are TRBV7-2 and TRBJ1-2; 9 bases line up with TRBD1. Germline V gives CDR1 SGHTA, CDR2 FQGNSA. With 5 bases clipped from V and 3 bases from J, the junction kept 1 base outside the gene matches. CDR3 size: 13 residues. The CDR3 DNA reads TGTGCCAGCAGCAGGGACAGGGACTATGGCTACACCTTC. It encodes CASSRDRDYGYTF.

The chain carries TRBV12-2 and TRBJ1-5; no DNA check was done on the table's D call, TRBD1. TRBV12-2 is deemed a pseudogene. This CDR3 is 14 amino acids long. The CDR3 bases are TGTGCAAGTCGCGGGCAGGGGAGCAATCAGCCCCAGCATTTT. This translates into CASRGQGSNQPQHF.

The J gene is TRBJ1-1, the V gene TRBV7-2; no definite D call. V lost 0 bases to trimming and J lost 4 bases, with 12 bases between them. CDR3 length: 15 amino acids. Germline CDR1 SGHTA, CDR2 FQGNSA. CDR3 protein: CASSLAREGRTEAFF. The CDR3 DNA reads TGTGCCAGCAGCTTAGCGCGGGAGGGCCGCACTGAAGCTTTCTTT.

The chain combines TRBV15 with TRBJ2-5, with 7 positions matching TRBD2. The CDR3 has 13 amino acids. Germline CDR1 LNHNV, CDR2 YYDKDF (reference sequence). V dropped 8 bases and J dropped 4; count of bases not matched to a gene: 7. The CDR3 DNA follows: TGTGCCACCGGGGGGGGAAAAGGAGAGACCCAGTACTTC. Its translation: CATGGGKGETQYF.

The rearrangement uses TRBV5-1 and TRBJ2-7; D is possibly TRBD1 or TRBD2 (5 bases each). The CDR3 contains 14 residues. V gave up 4 bases and J gave up 1 base, with 12 bases separating them. Germline assignment: CDR1 SGHRS and CDR2 YFSETQ. The CDR3 reads CASSTGTVSYEQYF. For the CDR3, the DNA is TGCGCCAGCAGCACGGGGACGGTATCCTACGAGCAGTACTTC.

V usage is TRBV2 and J usage is TRBJ2-3, with TRBD2 matching 8 bases. This CDR3 comprises 15 residues. Per the germline V gene, CDR1 is SNHLY and CDR2 is FYNNEI. V was clipped by 5 bases and J by 1 base; unmatched bases: 5. The CDR3 nucleotides read TGTGCCAGCAGTCGAGCGGGAGTTGGCACAGATACGCAGTATTTT. It yields the protein CASSRAGVGTDTQYF.

The V and J genes are TRBV6-1 and TRBJ2-5; D unresolved. The CDR3 consists of 13 residues. V lost 6 bases and J lost 5, with 13 bases in between. Germline CDR1 MNHNS, CDR2 SASEGT. CDR3 DNA sequence: TGTGCCAGCAGCAGCCCGCAGGCGGAGACCCAGTACTTC. Translation gives CASSSPQAETQYF.

V is TRBV7-2 and J is TRBJ2-7; D gene uncertain. Deletions cut 3 bases from V and 3 bases from J, with 12 bases between. Looked up from germline, CDR1 is SGHTA and CDR2 is FQGNSA. The CDR3 loop spans 14 amino acids. The CDR3 coding sequence is TGTGCCAGCAGCTTGTCGGTCGGCTTCTACGAGCAGTACTTC. Encoded protein: CASSLSVGFYEQYF.

The chain uses TRBV6-2 or TRBV6-3 and TRBJ2-5, with no clear D. Per germline, CDR1 MNHEY and CDR2 SVGEGT. Trimming stripped 3 bases from V and 3 bases from J, with 14 bases between. The CDR3 is made up of 15 amino acids. This chain's CDR3 is CASSYGQALKETQYF. In DNA, the CDR3 is TGTGCCAGCAGTTATGGCCAGGCGTTAAAAGAGACCCAGTACTTC.

CDR3 bases: TGTGCCAGTAGTGAGACCGACAGGGGAGCCCTCCAGCCCCAGCATTTT. Translated, it gives CASSETDRGALQPQHF. This chain connects TRBV19 to TRBJ1-5; 8 bases match TRBD1. Germline loops: CDR1 LNHDA, CDR2 SQIVND (reference sequence). V shed 5 bases and J 7 bases; nucleotides not matched to a gene: 13. This CDR3 region has 16 residues.